This T cell receptor beta chain was recovered during a study of T cells after yellow fever vaccination. Study-wide findings and caveats: Booster samples showed a return of most primary-vaccination clones (roughly 96% CD4, about 85% CD8).

MiXCR, run by TCRdb on the 5' RACE reads, gives a single entry per CDR3 protein. The repertoire includes a few hundred thousand distinct CDR3 sequences, roughly 10% of them detected once, and 18% sits in the top ten. Comments on this clonotype: Its antigen is not known.

The CDR3 loop spans 14 amino acids. The trim removed 1 base at V and 4 bases at J, leaving 4 bases unmatched. Looked up from germline, CDR1 is SGHTA and CDR2 is FQGNSA. This clonotype was sampled from a young man who received the YFV17D yellow fever vaccine. The chain employs TRBV7-2 and TRBJ2-7; the match to TRBD1 covers 7 bases. Sequencing used PBMCs, obtained on the day of the first yellow fever vaccination. CDR3 coding DNA: TGTGCCAGCAGCTTAGAGTCAGGGGGATACGAGCAGTACTTC. Its translation: CASSLESGGYEQYF.